The T cell receptor beta chain under discussion was sequenced for a study of Ad26.COV2.S vaccination and SARS-CoV-2 variants. Findings of the study overall: Post-vaccination spike-specific CD8+ and CD4+ T cell responses reportedly had substantial breadth.

The V gene's germline CDR1 is SGHNT and CDR2 YYREEE (reference sequence). The CDR3 totals 13 residues. V gave up 5 bases and J gave up 0 bases, with 8 bases separating them. Clones were read by immunoSEQ multiplex PCR, and TCRdb kept only the in-frame ones, dropping some. Found here are approximately 480,000 clones, roughly nine tenths of them singletons; the top ten hold around 13%. This sample's treatment: roughly 20 received Ad26.COV2.S at low or high dose, single or two shots; 5 received placebo; per-sample allocation not given. On day 63 after the first injection, vaccine and placebo recipients gave samples. This clone was observed a single time. The target antigen is unknown.

The receptor's source is a person aged 18 to 59 who received the Ad26.COV2.S COVID-19 vaccine or a placebo. The sequences come from peripheral blood, collected in a trial of Ad26.COV2.S vaccine versus placebo. The chain uses TRBV5-4 and TRBJ2-5; no definite D call. In DNA, the CDR3 is TGTGCCAGCAGTTCAACGTACCAAGAGACCCAGTACTTC. Its translation: CASSSTYQETQYF.